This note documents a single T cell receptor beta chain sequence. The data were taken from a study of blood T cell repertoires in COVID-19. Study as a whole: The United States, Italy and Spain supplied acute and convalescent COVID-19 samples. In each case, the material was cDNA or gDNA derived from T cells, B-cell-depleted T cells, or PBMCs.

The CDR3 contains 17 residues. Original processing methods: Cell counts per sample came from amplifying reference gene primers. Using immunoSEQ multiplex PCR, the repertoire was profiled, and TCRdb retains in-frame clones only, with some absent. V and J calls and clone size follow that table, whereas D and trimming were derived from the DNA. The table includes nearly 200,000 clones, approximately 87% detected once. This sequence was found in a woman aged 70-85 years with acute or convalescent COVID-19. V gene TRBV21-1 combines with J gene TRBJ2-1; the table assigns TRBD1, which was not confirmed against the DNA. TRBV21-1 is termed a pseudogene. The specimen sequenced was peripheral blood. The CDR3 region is CASSNPREGGSYNEQFF. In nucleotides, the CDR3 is TGTGCCAGCAGCAACCCTAGGGAAGGGGGCTCCTACAATGAGCAGTTCTTC.